Listed below are T cell receptor beta chains from one sample, sequenced in a study of T cells in tuberculosis. TCRdb's table, derived via immunoSEQ multiplex PCR, lists solely in-frame clones and lacks some. The sample consists of around 30,000 clones, under 95% of them appearing once. Sequencing used PBMCs, obtained at tuberculosis diagnosis. These receptors came from an adult with tuberculosis. The CDR3 runs from the conserved cysteine through the conserved F or W. The D gene is left open where the match is weak. Expanded clones get a size class; other rows say once, few or many, or leave the size out.

>-|TRBV10-3|TRBJ1-2|-
CAISESTALTNYGYTF
TGTGCCATCAGTGAGTCGACGGCTCTGACAAACTATGGCTACACCTTC
>TRBD2|TRBV29-1|TRBJ2-1|-
CSDRLAGGNEQFF
TGCAGCGATCGACTAGCGGGGGGAAATGAGCAGTTCTTC
>TRBD2|TRBV9|TRBJ2-2|-
CASRGLAGGPNTGELFF
TGTGCCAGCAGGGGACTAGCGGGAGGGCCGAACACCGGGGAGCTGTTTTTT
>TRBD1|TRBV19|TRBJ1-5|-
CASRTGGGQPQHF
TGTGCCAGTCGGACAGGGGGTGGTCAGCCCCAGCATTTT
>TRBD2|TRBV30|TRBJ2-1|-
CAWEAGGPNNEQFF
TGTGCCTGGGAAGCGGGAGGGCCCAACAATGAGCAGTTCTTC
>-|TRBV19|TRBJ2-7|-
CASSGGRGVSYEQYF
TGTGCCAGTTCCGGCGGCAGGGGGGTGTCCTACGAGCAGTACTTC
>TRBD1|TRBV11-2|TRBJ1-2|-
CASSLGGPTGGGGYTF
TGTGCCAGCAGCTTAGGAGGCCCTACAGGGGGCGGTGGCTACACCTTC
>TRBD1|TRBV11-2|TRBJ1-2|-
CASSSFIDRENYGYTF
TGTGCCAGCAGCTCCTTTATAGACAGGGAAAACTATGGCTACACCTTC
>TRBD2|TRBV5-4|TRBJ2-3|-
CASSLAQLAGGGGDTQYF
TGTGCCAGCAGCTTGGCTCAACTAGCGGGAGGCGGAGGGGATACGCAGTATTTT
>-|TRBV12-5|TRBJ1-2|-
CASGLSGGARDGYTF
TGTGCTAGTGGTTTGTCGGGGGGCGCGCGGGATGGCTACACCTTC
>TRBD1|TRBV9|TRBJ1-5|-
CASSVVDSLFGTGDPRSNQPQHF
TGTGCCAGCAGCGTAGTCGATAGTTTATTCGGGACAGGGGACCCCCGAAGCAATCAGCCCCAGCATTTT
>TRBD1|TRBV6-1|TRBJ2-3|once
CASSVDRGLRTDTQYF
TGTGCCAGCAGTGTGGACAGGGGGCTAAGGACAGATACGCAGTATTTT
>-|TRBV28|TRBJ2-7|-
CASSQGFIQYF
TGTGCCAGCAGTCAGGGGTTTATTCAGTACTTC
>-|TRBV19|TRBJ1-5|-
CASIPAQGAFNQPQHF
TGTGCCAGTATTCCCGCTCAAGGAGCCTTCAATCAGCCCCAGCATTTT
>-|TRBV5-1|TRBJ1-4|-
CASSLGSTGSNEKLFF
TGCGCCAGCAGCTTGGGCTCTACAGGGTCGAACGAAAAACTGTTTTTT
>-|TRBV19|TRBJ1-1|-
CASTPGGLNTEAFF
TGTGCCAGTACCCCCGGCGGATTGAACACTGAAGCTTTCTTT
>-|TRBV13|TRBJ2-3|-
CASSLETTTGTDTQYF
TGTGCCAGCAGCTTAGAAACCACTACTGGCACAGATACGCAGTATTTT
>TRBD2|TRBV27|TRBJ2-7|once
CASSLLGSSGTYEQYF
TGTGCCAGCAGTTTATTAGGGTCTAGCGGAACCTACGAGCAGTACTTC
>-|TRBV25-1|TRBJ2-3|-
CASSELEGGRADTQYF
TGTGCCAGCAGTGAATTGGAGGGGGGGCGGGCAGATACGCAGTATTTT
>-|TRBV10-3|TRBJ2-1|-
CAISEVTQGRNEQFF
TGTGCCATCAGTGAAGTAACCCAGGGTCGAAATGAGCAGTTCTTC
>TRBD1|TRBV9|TRBJ2-3|-
CASSVGQGAVTDTQYF
TGTGCCAGCAGCGTAGGTCAGGGGGCGGTCACAGATACGCAGTATTTT
>TRBD1|TRBV10-3|TRBJ1-1|-
CAMGGTGGNTEAFF
TGTGCCATGGGGGGTACAGGGGGTAACACTGAAGCTTTCTTT
>-|TRBV30|TRBJ2-3|-
CAWSVGGNADTQYF
TGTGCCTGGAGTGTGGGCGGGAACGCAGATACGCAGTATTTT
>-|TRBV27|TRBJ1-1|-
CASSLIGGGKTEAFF
TGTGCCAGCAGTTTGATAGGGGGTGGTAAGACTGAAGCTTTCTTT
>-|TRBV6-5|TRBJ1-1|-
CASFWGGTEAFF
TGTGCCAGCTTCTGGGGGGGAACTGAAGCTTTCTTT
>-|TRBV4-1|TRBJ2-1|-
CASSPSGLLNNEQFF
TGCGCCAGCAGCCCGAGCGGGCTCCTAAACAATGAGCAGTTCTTC
>TRBD1|TRBV29-1|TRBJ2-5|-
CSVVDRGGETQYF
TGCAGCGTCGTGGACAGGGGAGGCGAGACCCAGTACTTC
>-|TRBV2|TRBJ1-2|-
CASSETRNYGYTF
TGTGCCAGCAGTGAAACCAGAAACTATGGCTACACCTTC
>-|TRBV2|TRBJ2-7|-
CASWPGSYEQYF
TGTGCCAGCTGGCCGGGCTCCTACGAGCAGTACTTC
>-|TRBV7-2|TRBJ2-7|-
CASRTRGLTGEQYF
TGTGCCAGCAGGACCCGGGGACTCACCGGGGAGCAGTACTTC
>TRBD2|TRBV10-1|TRBJ2-1|-
CASSYSGTSGNYNEQFF
TGCGCCAGCAGTTATTCCGGGACTAGCGGTAACTACAATGAGCAGTTCTTC
>TRBD2|TRBV30|TRBJ2-3|-
CAWSAGTSGSTDTQYF
TGTGCCTGGAGTGCCGGGACTAGCGGGAGCACAGATACGCAGTATTTT
>TRBD1|TRBV6-4|TRBJ2-1|once
CASSRGIAAGGRNEQFF
TGTGCCAGCAGTAGAGGAATCGCGGCAGGGGGCAGGAATGAGCAGTTCTTC
>TRBD1|TRBV6-1|TRBJ1-5|once
CASTPPGTGDQPQHF
TGTGCCAGTACCCCCCCCGGGACAGGGGATCAGCCCCAGCATTTT
>-|TRBV6-5|TRBJ1-2|-
CASSYSFQVSNYGYTF
TGTGCCAGCAGTTACTCCTTTCAGGTTTCCAACTATGGCTACACCTTC
>-|TRBV2|TRBJ2-7|-
CASIRERTGGSYEQYF
TGTGCCAGCATCCGGGAAAGGACAGGAGGGTCCTACGAGCAGTACTTC
>TRBD1|TRBV4-1|TRBJ1-1|-
CASSQPGQSNTEAFF
TGCGCCAGCAGCCAACCGGGACAGTCGAACACTGAAGCTTTCTTT
>-|TRBV27|TRBJ1-2|-
CASSGLKGRVYGYTF
TGTGCCAGCAGTGGGCTTAAGGGGCGTGTCTATGGCTACACCTTC
>-|TRBV27|TRBJ1-5|-
CASRPGLSNQPQHF
TGTGCCAGCAGACCGGGACTTAGCAATCAGCCCCAGCATTTT
>TRBD1|TRBV4-1|TRBJ1-1|-
CASRRPTGGLNTEAFF
TGCGCCAGCAGACGCCCGACAGGGGGCTTGAACACTGAAGCTTTCTTT
>TRBD1|TRBV30|TRBJ2-7|-
CAWRETGGGDEQYF
TGTGCCTGGAGGGAAACAGGGGGCGGCGACGAGCAGTACTTC
>-|TRBV27|TRBJ2-5|-
CASRPRLKETQYF
TGTGCCAGCAGACCCAGACTTAAAGAGACCCAGTACTTC
>TRBD2|TRBV7-8|TRBJ2-7|-
CASSPTEAGGPQEQYF
TGTGCCAGCAGCCCGACAGAAGCGGGAGGGCCTCAGGAGCAGTACTTC
>TRBD1|TRBV30|TRBJ2-7|-
CAWSAVDRGPSYEQYF
TGTGCCTGGAGTGCGGTGGACAGGGGGCCCTCCTACGAGCAGTACTTC
>-|TRBV19|TRBJ2-5|few
CASRERIYEETQYF
TGTGCCAGTCGGGAGCGGATTTATGAGGAGACCCAGTACTTC
>TRBD1|TRBV28|TRBJ1-5|-
CASRDGTGNQPQHF
TGTGCCAGCAGGGACGGGACAGGCAATCAGCCCCAGCATTTT
>TRBD1|TRBV7-9|TRBJ2-7|few
CASSSRLGQESYEQYF
TGTGCCAGCAGCTCAAGGCTGGGACAGGAATCCTACGAGCAGTACTTC
>TRBD1|TRBV4-1|TRBJ2-3|-
CASSQPTGGHTQYF
TGCGCCAGCAGCCAACCGACAGGGGGACATACGCAGTATTTT
>TRBD1|TRBV7-2|TRBJ1-5|-
CASSSRDRSTGLHF
TGTGCCAGCAGCTCCCGGGACAGGTCCACGGGTCTGCATTTT
>TRBD2|TRBV2|TRBJ2-3|once
CASNTLGLAGDTQYF
TGTGCCAGCAACACCCTTGGACTAGCCGGAGATACGCAGTATTTT
>TRBD1|TRBV7-3|TRBJ1-1|-
CASSPQGDTEAFF
TGTGCCAGCAGCCCCCAGGGGGACACTGAAGCTTTCTTT
>-|TRBV9|TRBJ2-3|-
CASSARAGSDTQYF
TGTGCCAGCAGCGCCCGGGCGGGTTCAGATACGCAGTATTTT
>TRBD1|TRBV27|TRBJ1-5|once
CASRQGASPNQPQHF
TGTGCCAGCCGGCAGGGGGCCTCTCCCAATCAGCCCCAGCATTTT
>-|TRBV7-6|TRBJ2-2|-
CASSAPRGARTNTGELFF
TGTGCCAGCAGCGCTCCCCGCGGCGCGAGGACGAACACCGGGGAGCTGTTTTTT
>-|TRBV29-1|TRBJ1-2|-
CSVEGYTGIDYGYTF
TGCAGCGTTGAAGGATACACAGGGATCGACTATGGCTACACCTTC
>-|TRBV21-1|TRBJ1-2|once
CASRTGDGTF
TGTGCCAGCAGGACAGGCGACGGGACCTTC
>-|TRBV30|TRBJ2-7|-
CAWERVGNYEQYF
TGTGCCTGGGAGCGGGTGGGGAACTACGAGCAGTACTTC
>TRBD2|TRBV29-1|TRBJ2-1|-
CSVEWSGVDSYNEQFF
TGCAGCGTTGAATGGAGCGGGGTGGACTCCTACAATGAGCAGTTCTTC
>TRBD1|TRBV30|TRBJ1-1|-
CAWEATTGLRAFF
TGTGCCTGGGAAGCAACGACAGGGCTTCGGGCTTTCTTT